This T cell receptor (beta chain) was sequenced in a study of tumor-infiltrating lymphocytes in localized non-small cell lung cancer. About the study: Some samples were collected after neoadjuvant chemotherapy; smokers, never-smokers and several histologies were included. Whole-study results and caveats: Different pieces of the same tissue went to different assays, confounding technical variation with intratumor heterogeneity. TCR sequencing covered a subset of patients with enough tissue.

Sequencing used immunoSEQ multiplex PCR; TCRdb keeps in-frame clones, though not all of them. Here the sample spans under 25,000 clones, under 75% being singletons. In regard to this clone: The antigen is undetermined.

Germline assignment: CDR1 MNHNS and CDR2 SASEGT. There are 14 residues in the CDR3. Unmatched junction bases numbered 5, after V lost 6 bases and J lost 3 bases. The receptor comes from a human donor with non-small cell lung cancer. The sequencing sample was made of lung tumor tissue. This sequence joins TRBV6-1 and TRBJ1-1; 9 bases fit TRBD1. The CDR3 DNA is TGTGCCAGCAGCCACGGGACAGGGTACACTGAAGCTTTCTTT. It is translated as CASSHGTGYTEAFF.